The T cell receptor beta chain under discussion was sequenced for a study of blood T cell repertoires in COVID-19. Method: immunoSEQ multiplex PCR; TCRdb's copy keeps in-frame clones and lacks some. The table lists about 42,000 clones, about 77% of them singletons. CDR3 length equals 15 residues. Germline loops: CDR1 LGHDT, CDR2 YNNKEL (reference sequence). J gave up 4 bases and V 2 bases, and 3 bases lay outside the gene matches. What was sequenced was peripheral blood. The TCR originated in a man at least 80 years old with acute or convalescent COVID-19. The V and J genes are TRBV3-1 (or the pseudogene TRBV3-2) and TRBJ2-1, with 9 nucleotides matching TRBD2. This CDR3 is CASSQLSGRYNEQFF. The DNA for the CDR3 is TGTGCCAGCAGCCAACTTAGCGGGAGATACAATGAGCAGTTCTTC.